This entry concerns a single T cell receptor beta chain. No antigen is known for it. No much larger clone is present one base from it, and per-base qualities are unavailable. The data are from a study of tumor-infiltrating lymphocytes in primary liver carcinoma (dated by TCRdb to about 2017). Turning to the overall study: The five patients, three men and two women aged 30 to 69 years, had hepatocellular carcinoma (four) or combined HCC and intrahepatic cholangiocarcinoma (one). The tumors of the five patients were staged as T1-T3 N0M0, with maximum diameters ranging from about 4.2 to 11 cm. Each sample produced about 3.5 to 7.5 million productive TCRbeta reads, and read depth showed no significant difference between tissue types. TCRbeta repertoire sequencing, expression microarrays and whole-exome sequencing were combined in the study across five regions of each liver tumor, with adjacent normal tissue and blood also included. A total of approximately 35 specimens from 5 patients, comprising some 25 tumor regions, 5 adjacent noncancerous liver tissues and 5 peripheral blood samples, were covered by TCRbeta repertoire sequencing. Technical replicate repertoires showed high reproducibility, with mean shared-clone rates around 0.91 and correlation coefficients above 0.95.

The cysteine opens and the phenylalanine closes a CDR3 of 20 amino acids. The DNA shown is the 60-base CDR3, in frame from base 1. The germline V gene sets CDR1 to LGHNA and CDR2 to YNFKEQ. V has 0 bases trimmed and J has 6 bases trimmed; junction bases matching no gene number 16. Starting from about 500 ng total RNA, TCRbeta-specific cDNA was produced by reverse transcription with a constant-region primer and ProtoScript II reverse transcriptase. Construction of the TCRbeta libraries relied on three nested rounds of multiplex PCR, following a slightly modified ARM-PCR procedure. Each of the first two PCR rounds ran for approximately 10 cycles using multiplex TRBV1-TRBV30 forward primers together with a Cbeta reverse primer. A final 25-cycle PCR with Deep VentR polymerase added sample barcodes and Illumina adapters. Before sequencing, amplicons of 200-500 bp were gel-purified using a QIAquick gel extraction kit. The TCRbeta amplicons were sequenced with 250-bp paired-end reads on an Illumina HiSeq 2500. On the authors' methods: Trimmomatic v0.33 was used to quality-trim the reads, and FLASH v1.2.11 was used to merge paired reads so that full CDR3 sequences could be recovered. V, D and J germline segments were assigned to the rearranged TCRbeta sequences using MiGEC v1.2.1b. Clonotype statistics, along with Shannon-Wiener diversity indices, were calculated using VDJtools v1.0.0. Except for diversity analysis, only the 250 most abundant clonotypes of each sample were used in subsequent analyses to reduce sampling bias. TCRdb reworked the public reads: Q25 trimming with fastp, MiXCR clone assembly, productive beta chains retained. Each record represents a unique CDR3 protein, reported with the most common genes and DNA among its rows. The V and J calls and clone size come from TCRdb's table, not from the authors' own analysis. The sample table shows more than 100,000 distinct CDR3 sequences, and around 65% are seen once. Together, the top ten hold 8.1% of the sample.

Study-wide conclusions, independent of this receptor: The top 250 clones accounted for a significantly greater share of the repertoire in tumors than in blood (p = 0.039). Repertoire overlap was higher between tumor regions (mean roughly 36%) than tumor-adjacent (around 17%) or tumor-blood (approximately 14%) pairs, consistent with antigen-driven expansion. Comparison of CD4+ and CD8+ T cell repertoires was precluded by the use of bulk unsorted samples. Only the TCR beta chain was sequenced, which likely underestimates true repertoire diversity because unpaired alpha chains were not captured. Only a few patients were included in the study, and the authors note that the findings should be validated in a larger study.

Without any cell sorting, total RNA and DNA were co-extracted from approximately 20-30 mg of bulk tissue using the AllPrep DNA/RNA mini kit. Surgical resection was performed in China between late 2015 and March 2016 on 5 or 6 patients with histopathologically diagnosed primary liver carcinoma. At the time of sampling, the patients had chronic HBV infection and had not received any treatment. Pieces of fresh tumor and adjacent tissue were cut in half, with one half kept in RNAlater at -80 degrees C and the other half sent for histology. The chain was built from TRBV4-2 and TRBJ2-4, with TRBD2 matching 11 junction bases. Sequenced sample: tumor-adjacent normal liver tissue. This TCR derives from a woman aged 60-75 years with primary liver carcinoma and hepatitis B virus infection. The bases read TGTGCCAGCAGCCAAGAGTCCCCTAGCGGGGGGATAGGACCAGGAAACATTCAGTACTTC. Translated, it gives CASSQESPSGGIGPGNIQYF.